The following is a TCR beta chain sequence with its context. The source of the sample is a study of blood T cell repertoires in COVID-19. Across the study: Specimens from acute and convalescent COVID-19 originated in the United States, Italy and Spain.

Clones were sequenced by immunoSEQ multiplex PCR, and TCRdb holds only the in-frame ones, with some missing. Among about 37,000 clones, around 90% were seen once, and the ten largest hold roughly 6.1%. Germline V gene sequence: CDR1 SGDLS, CDR2 YYNGEE. The CDR3 extends over 15 amino acids. Trimming took 0 bases from V and 4 from J; bases not matched to a gene: 3. This TCR was sampled from a human donor in a cohort sampled during active COVID-19. The V gene is TRBV9, the J gene TRBJ2-1, with TRBD1 matching over 8 bases. Specimen: peripheral blood. CDR3 nucleotide sequence: TGTGCCAGCAGCGTAGCAGGGGGCGGATACAATGAGCAGTTCTTC. Its protein is CASSVAGGGYNEQFF.